This TCR beta chain was identified in a study of blood T cell repertoires in COVID-19 (dated by TCRdb to 2019 to 2021). In terms of the full investigation: Samples from collaborators originated in the United States, Italy and Spain and spanned both the acute and convalescent phases of COVID-19. The material from the prospective study consisted of cDNA or gDNA derived from T cells, B-cell-depleted T cells, or PBMCs. The dataset comprised deeply sampled blood TCRbeta repertoires from subjects exposed to, actively infected with, or recovered from COVID-19. The repertoires were released in a freely available public database meant as a resource for research on the immune response to SARS-CoV-2. The samples were drawn from two sources: the first 160 participants of the ongoing ImmuneRACE study, and over 1,000 subjects contributed by 6 global collaborators. A de-identified subject ID, COVID-19 status, age in years and sex were almost always included in the sample metadata. Where HLA class I and class II types were available, the types were taken from metadata supplied by the sample provider, not from assay-based typing.

What the work shows at the level of the full study, not this receptor alone: The quantity of clinical and demographic metadata differed by source and by participant and was supplied without curation.

A word on this clone: Its recognized antigen is unknown. One base away there is no much larger clone; base qualities are not given.

For CDR1 and CDR2, the germline V gene lists SGDLS and YYNGEE. The CDR3 runs 15 residues from the cysteine to the phenylalanine. Left in the record is the CDR3 DNA by itself, 45 bases read in frame from the first base. Trimming removed 5 bases from V and 4 bases from J, leaving 16 bases between the germline ends. Participants in the prospective study were aged roughly 18 to 100 years, lived in under 30 United States geographic areas, and enrolled through a virtual design. Cohort assignment in the prospective study relied on participant-reported clinical history from a screening survey and a study questionnaire. In the prospective study, mobile phlebotomists collected whole blood, serum and a nasopharyngeal or oropharyngeal swab from each participant. Prospective study participants could optionally give additional blood draws and questionnaires over an approximately two-month period. Before DNA extraction, blood samples from the prospective study were shipped at room temperature or frozen.

The immunoSEQ Assay, a bias-controlled multiplex PCR, was used to amplify TCRbeta CDR3 regions from genomic DNA. The authors' pipeline ran thus. Within the assay, amplification of reference gene primers was used to estimate how many nucleated cells each sample contained. To quantify the absolute abundance of each unique TCRbeta CDR3 rearrangement, sequence reads were collapsed and filtered. For each sample, productive Simpson clonality was calculated as the square root of Simpson's diversity index over productive rearrangements. Sourced from immuneACCESS, this table was stored by TCRdb with only in-frame sequences that have V and J called. A share of the clones is absent; for the studies checked, an unresolved V gene accounts for under half, and the remainder has no known explanation. V and J calls and clone size are those listed in that table; D and trimming were worked out from the DNA. Recorded for this sample are a few hundred thousand clones; roughly 85% of them occurred a single time. In total, the top ten clones hold around 4% of the sample.

Sample: PBMCs or T cells enriched from blood (not recorded which). The receptor comes from a woman in her thirties or forties with acute COVID-19. The chain is encoded by TRBV9 joined to TRBJ2-1; the D gene is perhaps TRBD1, from 6 matching bases. The nucleotide sequence reads as follows: TGTGCCAGCAGTGGTGGGGGCAGTCTATACAATGAGCAGTTCTTC. It specifies CASSGGGSLYNEQFF.